The sequence of this T cell receptor beta chain was determined in a study of siplizumab effects on memory and regulatory T cells. Trimming pared 1 base from V and 11 bases from J, leaving 6 bases between. The germline V gene has CDR1 SNHLY and CDR2 FYNNEI. The CDR3 runs to 11 residues. TCRdb's copy holds only in-frame clones and misses some; the assay was immunoSEQ multiplex PCR. The sample lists tens of thousands of clones; 80% to 90% were seen once. Sequenced: Tregs sorted from blood. This TCR was recovered from a human donor in good health. The J gene is TRBJ2-1, the V gene TRBV2; the D is unclear. CDR3 nucleotide sequence: TGTGCCAGCAGTGAAGGAAGGCAGCAGTTCTTC. Its protein is CASSEGRQQFF.